The rows below give T cell receptor beta chains drawn from one sample of a study of cytomegalovirus exposure and HLA in healthy donors. Sequenced by immunoSEQ multiplex PCR; TCRdb stores in-frame clones only, minus some. Here the sample spans about 130,000 clones, 85% to 90% being singletons. Specimen: PBMCs. The origin of the receptors is a woman under 30 in good health and CMV-seronegative. Each CDR3 is given with its conserved first and last residue. The D gene is left open where the match is weak. The size field is filled for only some rows; it gives once, few, many or a size class.

abundance	v_gene	d_gene	j_gene	CDR3nt	CDR3aa
.	TRBV5-1	.	TRBJ2-2	TGCGCCAGCAGCTTGGGACAGAGTCATACCGGGGAGCTGTTTTTT	CASSLGQSHTGELFF
.	TRBV2	TRBD1	TRBJ1-4	TGTGCCAGCAGTGAATCGGGACAGGATTATGAAAAACTGTTTTTT	CASSESGQDYEKLFF
once	TRBV28	.	TRBJ2-3	TGTGTTACCAGTGGAACAGCAGATACGCAGTATTTT	CVTSGTADTQYF
.	TRBV27	TRBD1	TRBJ1-4	TGTGCCAGCAGTTTCTGGACAGGGGATGAAAAACTGTTTTTT	CASSFWTGDEKLFF
.	TRBV14	.	TRBJ1-6	TGTGCCAGCAGCCCGCGGGTATATTCACCCCTCCACTTT	CASSPRVYSPLHF
.	TRBV5-1	.	TRBJ2-3	TGCGCCAGCAGCTTGGCCGGGTTGCCAGATACGCAGTATTTT	CASSLAGLPDTQYF
.	TRBV7-2	TRBD1	TRBJ2-7	TGTGCCAGCAGCTTTGCCGGGACAGGGAATTCGCAGTACTTC	CASSFAGTGNSQYF
.	TRBV19	TRBD1	TRBJ2-7	TGTGCCAGTACTCCTTCGGCAGGGGGCGCGTACGAGCAGTACTTC	CASTPSAGGAYEQYF
.	TRBV5-4	TRBD2	TRBJ2-3	TGTGCCAGCAGCTTGTTCTCTAGCGGGGGCACAGATACGCAGTATTTT	CASSLFSSGGTDTQYF
.	TRBV19	TRBD1	TRBJ2-7	TGTGCCAGTAGTATAAAAGGGGACAGTCCCTACGAGCAGTACTTC	CASSIKGDSPYEQYF
.	TRBV19	.	TRBJ1-2	TGTGCCAGTAGTCCCCGTGGGGCCTCCTATGGCTACACCTTC	CASSPRGASYGYTF
few	TRBV27	.	TRBJ1-6	TGTGCCAGCAGTTTATCGCAGGGTGGTTCACCCCTCCACTTT	CASSLSQGGSPLHF
.	TRBV29-1	TRBD1	TRBJ1-2	TGCAGCGCCCGAGGGACAGTGGCGGGCTACACCTTC	CSARGTVAGYTF
once	TRBV19	TRBD1	TRBJ1-2	TGTGCCACGAAACCGGGACAGGGTCACTTCACCTTC	CATKPGQGHFTF
.	TRBV27	.	TRBJ1-5	TGTGCCAGCAGTTCCGGACCGGGACTCTATAGCAATCAGCCCCAGCATTTT	CASSSGPGLYSNQPQHF
.	TRBV27	.	TRBJ2-1	TGTGCCAGCAGTTTACGCCAGGAAAGTTGGAATGAGCAGTTCTTC	CASSLRQESWNEQFF
.	TRBV7-6	TRBD2	TRBJ2-5	TGTGCCAGCAGCGGCCTCCAGCGGGGGGTGGAGACCCAGTACTTC	CASSGLQRGVETQYF
.	TRBV5-1	.	TRBJ2-5	TGCGCCAGCAGCTTGGGATTCGGGGAAGAGACCCAGTACTTC	CASSLGFGEETQYF
.	TRBV19	.	TRBJ1-3	TGTGCCACCTCGGGACTCTTCTCTGGAAACACCATATATTTT	CATSGLFSGNTIYF
.	TRBV4-1	TRBD2	TRBJ2-7	TGCGCCAGCAGCCAAGATTACGGGGGGGCGGGCGAGCAGTACTTC	CASSQDYGGAGEQYF
.	TRBV5-1	.	TRBJ1-2	TGCGCCAGCAGCTTGGTCGAAACAGGGAACTATGGCTACACCTTC	CASSLVETGNYGYTF
.	TRBV4-1	TRBD2	TRBJ2-5	TGCGCCAGCAGCCAAGTGGGCGGGGGGGCCGTCGAGACCCAGTACTTC	CASSQVGGGAVETQYF
.	TRBV5-4	TRBD1	TRBJ1-3	TGTGCCAGCCAGCTCGACAGGGGCTCTGGAAACACCATATATTTT	CASQLDRGSGNTIYF
.	TRBV7-9	.	TRBJ1-4	TGTGCCAGCAGCCGGGGGTTCCGTGAAAAACTGTTTTTT	CASSRGFREKLFF
.	TRBV9	.	TRBJ2-1	TGTGCCAGCAGCCCCCGGGGGGACACCTACAATGAGCAGTTCTTC	CASSPRGDTYNEQFF
.	TRBV7-3	TRBD1	TRBJ1-1	TGTGCCAGCAGCCAGACAGGGGGTGGTGAAGCTTTCTTT	CASSQTGGGEAFF
.	TRBV5-1	TRBD2	TRBJ2-7	TGCGCCAGCGCACTAGCGGGGCCCTACGAGCAGTACTTC	CASALAGPYEQYF
.	TRBV18	TRBD1	TRBJ2-7	TGTGCCAGCTCACCATCGACAGGGTTTTCTGTCTACGAGCAGTACTTC	CASSPSTGFSVYEQYF
.	TRBV25-1	.	TRBJ1-2	TGTGCCAGCAGTGAATCTGGCGGCTACTATGGCTACACCTTC	CASSESGGYYGYTF
.	TRBV15	TRBD1	TRBJ2-7	TGTGCCACCAGCAGAGATCCGGGACAGGGGACCTACGAGCAGTACTTC	CATSRDPGQGTYEQYF
many	TRBV7-2	TRBD1	TRBJ2-1	TGTGCCAGCAGCTTAGTGGGACAGCACAATGAGCAGTTCTTC	CASSLVGQHNEQFF
.	TRBV4-1	.	TRBJ1-1	TGCGCCAGCAGCCAAGTCCGGGGGGACACTGAAGCTTTCTTT	CASSQVRGDTEAFF
.	TRBV7-2	.	TRBJ2-2	TGTGCCAGCAGCTCGTACACCGGGGAGCTGTTTTTT	CASSSYTGELFF
.	TRBV6-6	.	TRBJ2-7	TGTGCCAGCACGGTCGGAGGATATGGCGAGCAGTACTTC	CASTVGGYGEQYF
.	TRBV29-1	.	TRBJ1-1	TGCAGCGCCCGTGATAGCACTGAAGCTTTCTTT	CSARDSTEAFF
.	TRBV18	TRBD1	TRBJ1-2	TGTGCCAGCTCACCTGCAAACCTCGGAGGTGGACAGGGGGATGGCTACACCTTC	CASSPANLGGGQGDGYTF
.	TRBV5-1	.	TRBJ1-1	TGCGCCAGCAGCTGGACCCCGGGGACAAACACTGAAGCTTTCTTT	CASSWTPGTNTEAFF
.	TRBV9	TRBD1	TRBJ2-6	TGTGCCAGCAGCGCTGGCGGGACAGGGCGCTTCTCTGGGGCCAACGTCCTGACTTTC	CASSAGGTGRFSGANVLTF
.	TRBV7-9	.	TRBJ2-1	TGTGCCAGCAGCTCCCGGGGGATTGGGGACTCTAGGCGGGGTAATGAGCAGTTCTTC	CASSSRGIGDSRRGNEQFF
.	TRBV12-5	TRBD2	TRBJ2-1	TGTGCTAGTGGTCTGAACTATGGACTAGCGGCCACACATGAGCAGTTCTTC	CASGLNYGLAATHEQFF
.	TRBV5-1	TRBD1	TRBJ1-1	TGCGCCAGCTCCGAACCGGGACAGGGGACGCCTGAAGCTTTCTTT	CASSEPGQGTPEAFF
.	TRBV7-3	TRBD1	TRBJ2-7	TGTGCCAGCAGCTTCCTGGACAGGGGCGGCGAGCAGTACTTC	CASSFLDRGGEQYF
once	TRBV16	TRBD1	TRBJ2-7	TGTGCCAGCAGCCAACTATACACAACAGGGGCCGGCTACGAGCAGTACTTC	CASSQLYTTGAGYEQYF
.	TRBV2	TRBD2	TRBJ2-2	TGTGCCAGCAGATCGACTAGCGGGGGAGAGCTGTTTTTT	CASRSTSGGELFF
.	TRBV6-1	.	TRBJ1-2	TGTGCCAGCAGTTCGGCAGGGGGCTACACCTTC	CASSSAGGYTF
.	TRBV7-9	.	TRBJ2-7	TGTGCCAGCAGCTTCGACATCTACGAGCAGTACTTC	CASSFDIYEQYF
.	TRBV7-7	.	TRBJ1-1	TGTGCTAGCAGCCGCGGGGAGGACGCTGAAGCTTTCTTT	CASSRGEDAEAFF
.	TRBV5-4	.	TRBJ1-2	TGTGCCAGCAGCTTGGTTTTTTCGGGACTCCGTGATGGCTACACCTTC	CASSLVFSGLRDGYTF
.	TRBV19	TRBD2	TRBJ2-4	TGTGCCAGTAGTATTCCATGGACTAGCGGGGGTGCCAAAAACATTCAGTACTTC	CASSIPWTSGGAKNIQYF
.	TRBV19	.	TRBJ1-2	TGTGCCAGTAGTCGGGACTCAGGGCCTGGGGGGTATGGCTACACCTTC	CASSRDSGPGGYGYTF
.	TRBV13	.	TRBJ1-1	TGTGCCAGCAGCCTCCATTCGGGGATGAACACTGAAGCTTTCTTT	CASSLHSGMNTEAFF
.	TRBV7-3	TRBD1	TRBJ1-1	TGTGCCAGCAGCTCCAGGGGGCTGGGGGTGAACACTGAAGCTTTCTTT	CASSSRGLGVNTEAFF
.	TRBV9	.	TRBJ1-6	TGTGCCAGCACCACAGGGCCAAATTCACCCCTCCACTTT	CASTTGPNSPLHF